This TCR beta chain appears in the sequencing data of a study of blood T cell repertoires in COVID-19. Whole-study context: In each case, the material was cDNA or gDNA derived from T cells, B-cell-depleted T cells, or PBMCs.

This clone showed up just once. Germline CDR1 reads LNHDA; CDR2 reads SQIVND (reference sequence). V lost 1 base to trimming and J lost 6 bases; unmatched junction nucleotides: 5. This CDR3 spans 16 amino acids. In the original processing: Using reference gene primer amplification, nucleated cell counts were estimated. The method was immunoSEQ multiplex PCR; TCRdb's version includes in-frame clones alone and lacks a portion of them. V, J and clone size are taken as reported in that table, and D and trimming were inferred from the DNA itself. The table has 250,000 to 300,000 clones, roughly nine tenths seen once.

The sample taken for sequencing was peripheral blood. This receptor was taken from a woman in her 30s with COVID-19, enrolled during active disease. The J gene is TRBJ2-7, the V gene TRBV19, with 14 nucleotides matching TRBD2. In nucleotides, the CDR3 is TGTGCCAGTAGTATAGCAACGGGACTAGCGGGGGTCGAGCAGTACTTC. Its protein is CASSIATGLAGVEQYF.